These 15 T cell receptor beta chains were sequenced from one sample in a study of early T cells in non-severe SARS-CoV-2 infection. TCRdb redid the calling of the 5' RACE reads with MiXCR, one entry per CDR3 protein. The sample carries about 100,000 distinct CDR3 sequences, around 13% recorded once. Sequenced: whole blood. These receptors were obtained from an adult who was a healthcare worker with PCR-confirmed SARS-CoV-2 infection or an uninfected control (not recorded which).

This clonotype has ten or more counts. This chain uses TRBV7-9 with TRBJ2-3, with TRBD2 as a possible D gene (6 bases). Trimming took 2 bases from V and 2 from J, leaving 14 bases between them. The CDR3 has 16 residues. Germline CDR1 SEHNR, CDR2 FQNEAQ (reference sequence). The CDR3 protein is CASSLIGRSFTDTQYF. The CDR3 bases are TGTGCCAGCAGCTTAATAGGGAGGAGTTTCACAGATACGCAGTATTTT. Looking up the rest from reference TRBV7-9 and TRBJ2-3 gives the full variable domain: DTGVSQNPRHKITKRGQNVTFRCDPISEHNRLYWYRQTLGQGPEFLTYFQNEAQLEKSRLLSDRFSAERPKGSFSTLEIQRTEQGDSAMYLCASSLIGRSFTDTQYFGPGTRLTVL.

The rearrangement joins TRBV7-2 to TRBJ2-2, with TRBD1 matching over 8 bases. CDR3 length: 17 residues. Germline V gene lookup returns CDR1 SGHTA and CDR2 FQGNSA. The V segment lost 5 bases and the J segment 6 bases; nucleotides outside the gene matches: 14. CDR3 residues: CASSPGPGGDGAGELFF. CDR3 coding DNA: TGTGCCAGCAGCCCAGGTCCAGGGGGCGATGGGGCCGGGGAGCTGTTTTTT.

This clonotype occurred a few times. The chain has TRBV6-2 or TRBV6-3 and TRBJ2-1; TRBD2 matches 9 bases. Losses at the gene ends were 2 bases for V and 6 bases for J; bases not matched to a gene: 5. Germline V gives CDR1 MNHEY, CDR2 SVGEGT. The CDR3 is made up of 15 amino acids. The chain's CDR3 is CASSYTAGGPNEQFF. The CDR3 bases are TGTGCCAGCAGTTACACAGCGGGGGGCCCCAATGAGCAGTTCTTC.

Concerning this clonotype itself: It may be a read error: a sequence one base away is much more abundant. This chain uses TRBV6-1 with TRBJ2-4; D not resolved. The V end lost 4 bases, the J end lost 11 bases, and 18 bases lay between the germline ends. The CDR3 spans 14 residues. Germline V gene lookup returns CDR1 MNHNS and CDR2 SASEGT. CDR3 nucleotides: TGTGCCAGCAGTGCCTCAGCCAATGGGTACTTTCAGTACTTC. Its translation: CASSASANGYFQYF.

The rearrangement uses TRBV2 and TRBJ2-7; D is ambiguous. Germline V gene sequence: CDR1 SNHLY, CDR2 FYNNEI. The V and J ends lost 2 bases and 0 bases respectively, with 8 bases between them. The CDR3 loop spans 14 amino acids. In nucleotides, the CDR3 is TGTGCCAGCAGTGAACAGTCCACCTCCTACGAGCAGTACTTC. This encodes CASSEQSTSYEQYF.

There are many counts of this clonotype. The chain carries TRBV9 and TRBJ2-1, with no clear D. CDR1 is SGDLS, CDR2 YYNGEE, per germline. The CDR3 runs 11 residues. V lost 0 bases to trimming and J lost 8 bases, with 3 bases between them. CDR3 DNA sequence: TGTGCCAGCAGCGTAGCAGATGAGCAGTTCTTC. Protein product: CASSVADEQFF.

This clonotype was observed many times. The chain recombines TRBV15 with TRBJ2-3, with D perhaps TRBD1 (5 bases). The CDR3 consists of 14 residues. Trimming pared 1 base from V and 4 bases from J, leaving 9 bases between. In germline, CDR1 is LNHNV, CDR2 YYDKDF (reference sequence). The CDR3 reads CATSRALRADTQYF. CDR3 nucleotides: TGTGCCACCAGCAGAGCTCTCAGGGCAGATACGCAGTATTTT.

This clonotype was counted at least ten times. For the CDR3, the DNA is TGTGCCACCAGCAGAGTGGGTTACGAGCAGTACTTC. Translated, it gives CATSRVGYEQYF. V gene TRBV15 combines with J gene TRBJ2-7; D is unresolved. This CDR3 is built from 12 residues. Trimming removed 1 base from V and 4 bases from J, with 5 bases in between. Germline CDR1 LNHNV, CDR2 YYDKDF (reference sequence).

The table lists this clonotype with a few counts. In DNA form, the CDR3 reads TGCAGCGTCCCCAGCAAGGATGGCTACACCTTC. Translating gives CSVPSKDGYTF. The rearrangement links TRBV29-1 to TRBJ1-2; no definite D call. The germline V and J ends were trimmed by 6 bases and 6 bases, with 11 bases remaining between them. The germline V gene has CDR1 SQVTM and CDR2 ANQGSEA. CDR3 size: 11 residues.

This sequence joins TRBV5-4 and TRBJ1-6, with 7 bases matching TRBD1. Germline V gives CDR1 SGHNT, CDR2 YYREEE (reference sequence). Trimming removed 6 bases from V and 8 bases from J; junction bases left unmatched: 2. CDR3 length: 12 amino acids. DNA of the CDR3: TGTGCCAGCACCACAGGGGATTCACCCCTCCACTTT. It yields the protein CASTTGDSPLHF.

This clonotype was counted only a few times. The rearrangement joins TRBV5-1 to TRBJ2-2, with 8 nucleotides matching TRBD2. Looked up from germline, CDR1 is SGHRS and CDR2 is YFSETQ. Trimming took 0 bases from V and 6 from J; bases not matched to a gene: 1. This CDR3 region has 14 residues. The CDR3 loop reads CASSLETSAGELFF. The CDR3 nucleotides read TGCGCCAGCAGCTTGGAGACTAGCGCCGGGGAGCTGTTTTTT. The complete variable domain, with remaining parts taken from reference TRBV5-1 and TRBJ2-2, reads KAGVTQTPRYLIKTRGQQVTLSCSPISGHRSVSWYQQTPGQGLQFLFEYFSETQRNKGNFPGRFSGRQFSNSRSEMNVSTLELGDSALYLCASSLETSAGELFFGEGSRLTVL.

The chain uses TRBV10-2 and TRBJ2-7, with TRBD2 as a possible D gene (5 bases). Germline V CDR1 and CDR2: WSHSY, SAAADI. V was shortened by 1 base and J by 2 bases, with 9 bases between the two germline ends. CDR3 length: 14 residues. In nucleotides, the CDR3 is TGCGCCAGCAGTGAGTTGACGGAGGCCTACGAGCAGTACTTC. Its translation is CASSELTEAYEQYF.

The chain couples TRBV20-1 to TRBJ2-2; D possibly corresponds to TRBD1 (5 bases). The CDR3 length is 16 residues. V lost 0 bases to trimming and J lost 2 bases, with 13 bases between them. Germline CDR1 and CDR2: DFQATT and SNEGSKA (reference sequence). The CDR3 DNA follows: TGCAGTGCTAGAGATCTCCGGCAGGGCAACACCGGGGAGCTGTTTTTT. It yields the protein CSARDLRQGNTGELFF.

The genes are TRBV27 and TRBJ1-4; 8 nucleotides align to TRBD1. V trimming: 5 bases; J trimming: 4 bases; junction bases outside the gene matches: 15. Germline V gene lookup returns CDR1 MNHEY and CDR2 SMNVEV (reference sequence). The CDR3 is 18 amino acids. CDR3 sequence reads: CASSPYRERTGSNEKLFF. The CDR3 nucleotides read TGTGCCAGCAGTCCATATAGAGAGAGGACAGGGAGTAATGAAAAACTGTTTTTT. Full variable domain (outside the CDR3, taken from reference TRBV27 and TRBJ1-4): EAQVTQNPRYLITVTGKKLTVTCSQNMNHEYMSWYRQDPGLGLRQIYYSMNVEVTDKGDVPEGYKVSRKEKRNFPLILESPSPNQTSLYFCASSPYRERTGSNEKLFFGSGTQLSVL.

This clonotype was counted a few times. The DNA for the CDR3 is TGTGCCAGCAGCGTATCTAGCGGCCTTCCCTACGAGCAGTACTTC. This sequence encodes CASSVSSGLPYEQYF. V is TRBV9 and J is TRBJ2-7; 7 bases map to TRBD2. With V trimmed by 1 base and J by 2 bases, 6 bases remained unmatched. This CDR3 spans 15 amino acids. Per germline, CDR1 SGDLS and CDR2 YYNGEE.